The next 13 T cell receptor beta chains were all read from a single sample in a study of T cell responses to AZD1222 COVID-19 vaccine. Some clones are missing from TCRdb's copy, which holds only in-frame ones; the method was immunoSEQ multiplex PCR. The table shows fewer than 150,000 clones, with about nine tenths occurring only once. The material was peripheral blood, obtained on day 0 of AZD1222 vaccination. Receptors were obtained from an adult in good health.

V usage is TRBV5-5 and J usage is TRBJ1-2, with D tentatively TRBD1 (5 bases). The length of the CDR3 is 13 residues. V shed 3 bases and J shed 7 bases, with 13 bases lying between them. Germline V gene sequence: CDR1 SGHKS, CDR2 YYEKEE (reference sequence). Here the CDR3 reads CASSWGSFGGYTF. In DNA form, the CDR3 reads TGTGCCAGCAGCTGGGGGTCCTTTGGTGGCTACACCTTC.

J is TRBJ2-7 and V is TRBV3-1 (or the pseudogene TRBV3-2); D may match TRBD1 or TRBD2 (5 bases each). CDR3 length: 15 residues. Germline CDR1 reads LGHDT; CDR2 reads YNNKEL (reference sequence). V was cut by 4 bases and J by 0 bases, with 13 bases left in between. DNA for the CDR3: TGTGCCAGCAGCCGGGACCTAACCTCCTCCTACGAGCAGTACTTC. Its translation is CASSRDLTSSYEQYF.

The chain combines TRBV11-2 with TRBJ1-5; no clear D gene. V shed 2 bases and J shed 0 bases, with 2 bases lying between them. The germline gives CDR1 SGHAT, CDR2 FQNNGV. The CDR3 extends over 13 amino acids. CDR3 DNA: TGTGCCAGCAGCTTACGTAGCAATCAGCCCCAGCATTTT. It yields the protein CASSLRSNQPQHF.

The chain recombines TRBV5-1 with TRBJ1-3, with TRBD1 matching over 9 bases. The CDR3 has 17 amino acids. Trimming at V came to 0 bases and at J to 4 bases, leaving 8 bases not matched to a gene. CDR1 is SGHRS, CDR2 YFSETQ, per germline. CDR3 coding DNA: TGCGCCAGCAGCTTGGGGACAGGGGTTTTTTCCGGAAACACCATATATTTT. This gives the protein CASSLGTGVFSGNTIYF.

DNA of the CDR3: TGTGCCAGTAGTACGCCCGCGACAGGTTGGGGTGACACAGATACGCAGTATTTT. Amino acids: CASSTPATGWGDTDTQYF. The V gene is TRBV19, the J gene TRBJ2-3; D might be TRBD1 (6 bases). CDR1 and CDR2 from the germline V gene are LNHDA and SQIVND (reference sequence). Trimming removed 4 bases at V and 2 bases at J, with 22 bases between. CDR3 length: 18 residues.

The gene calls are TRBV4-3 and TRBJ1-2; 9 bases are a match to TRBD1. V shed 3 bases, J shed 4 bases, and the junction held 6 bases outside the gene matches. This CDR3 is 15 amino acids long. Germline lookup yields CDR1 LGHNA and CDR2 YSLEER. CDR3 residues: CASSQGTGSIYGYTF. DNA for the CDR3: TGCGCCAGCAGCCAGGGGACAGGGTCAATCTATGGCTACACCTTC.

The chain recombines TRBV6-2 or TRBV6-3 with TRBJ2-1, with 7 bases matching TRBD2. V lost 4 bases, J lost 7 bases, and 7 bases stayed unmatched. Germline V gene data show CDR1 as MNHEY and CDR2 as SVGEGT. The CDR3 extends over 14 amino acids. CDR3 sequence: CASSFGGGFNEQFF. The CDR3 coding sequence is TGTGCCAGCAGTTTTGGGGGGGGTTTTAATGAGCAGTTCTTC.

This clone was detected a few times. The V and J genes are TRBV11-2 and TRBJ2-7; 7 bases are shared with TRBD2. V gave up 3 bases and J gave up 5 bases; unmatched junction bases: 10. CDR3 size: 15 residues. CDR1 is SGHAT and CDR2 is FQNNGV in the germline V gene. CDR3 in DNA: TGTGCCAGCAGCTTTGAACGGCGGGAGCACGACGAGCAGTACTTC. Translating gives CASSFERREHDEQYF.

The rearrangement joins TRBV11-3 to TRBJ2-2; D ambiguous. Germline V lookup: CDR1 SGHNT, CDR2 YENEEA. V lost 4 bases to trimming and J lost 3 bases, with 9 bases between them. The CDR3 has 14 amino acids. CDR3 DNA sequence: TGTGCCAGCAGCTCGCTCATCGACACCGGGGAGCTGTTTTTT. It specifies CASSSLIDTGELFF.

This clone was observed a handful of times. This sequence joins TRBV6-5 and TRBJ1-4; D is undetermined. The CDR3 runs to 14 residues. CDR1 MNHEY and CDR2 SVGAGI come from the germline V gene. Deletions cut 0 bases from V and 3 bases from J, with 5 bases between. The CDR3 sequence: CASSYSIANEKLFF. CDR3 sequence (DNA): TGTGCCAGCAGTTACTCAATAGCTAATGAAAAACTGTTTTTT.

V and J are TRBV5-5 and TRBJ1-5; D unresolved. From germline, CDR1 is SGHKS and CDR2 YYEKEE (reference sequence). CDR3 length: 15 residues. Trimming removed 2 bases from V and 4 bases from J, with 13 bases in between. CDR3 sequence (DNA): TGTGCCAGCAGCTTCGGGGATTTGGGAAATCAGCCCCAGCATTTT. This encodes CASSFGDLGNQPQHF.

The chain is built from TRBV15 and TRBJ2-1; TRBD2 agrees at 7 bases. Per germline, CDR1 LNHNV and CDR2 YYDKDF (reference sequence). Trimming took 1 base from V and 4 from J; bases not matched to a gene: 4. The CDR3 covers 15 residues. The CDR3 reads CATSRGTSAYNEQFF. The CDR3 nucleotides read TGTGCCACCAGCAGAGGAACTAGCGCATACAATGAGCAGTTCTTC.

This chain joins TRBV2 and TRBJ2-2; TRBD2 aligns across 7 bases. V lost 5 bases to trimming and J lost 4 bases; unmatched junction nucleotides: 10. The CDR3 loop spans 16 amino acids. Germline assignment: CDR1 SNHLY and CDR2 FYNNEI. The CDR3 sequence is CASSPTSVFGTGELFF. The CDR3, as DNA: TGTGCCAGCAGTCCTACTAGCGTGTTTGGCACCGGGGAGCTGTTTTTT.